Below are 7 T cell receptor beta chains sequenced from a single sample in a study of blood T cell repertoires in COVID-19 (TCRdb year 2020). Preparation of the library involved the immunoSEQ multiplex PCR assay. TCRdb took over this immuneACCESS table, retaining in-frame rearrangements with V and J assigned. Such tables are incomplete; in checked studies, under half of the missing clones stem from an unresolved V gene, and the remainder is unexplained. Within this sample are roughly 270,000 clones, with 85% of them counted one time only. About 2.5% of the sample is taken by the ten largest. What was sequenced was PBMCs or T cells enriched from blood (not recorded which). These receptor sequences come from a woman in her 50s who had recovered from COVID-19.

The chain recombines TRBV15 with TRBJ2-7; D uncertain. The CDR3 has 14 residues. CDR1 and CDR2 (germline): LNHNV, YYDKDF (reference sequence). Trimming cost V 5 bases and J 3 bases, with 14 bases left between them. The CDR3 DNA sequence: TGTGCCACCAGCGTAGATACGGGTTACTACGAGCAGTACTTC. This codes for CATSVDTGYYEQYF.

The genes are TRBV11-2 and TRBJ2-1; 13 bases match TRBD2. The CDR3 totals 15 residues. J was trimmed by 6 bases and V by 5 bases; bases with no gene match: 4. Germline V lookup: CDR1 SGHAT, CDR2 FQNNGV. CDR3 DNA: TGTGCCAGCAGCCAACTAGCGGGAGGGTTCAATGAGCAGTTCTTC. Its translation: CASSQLAGGFNEQFF.

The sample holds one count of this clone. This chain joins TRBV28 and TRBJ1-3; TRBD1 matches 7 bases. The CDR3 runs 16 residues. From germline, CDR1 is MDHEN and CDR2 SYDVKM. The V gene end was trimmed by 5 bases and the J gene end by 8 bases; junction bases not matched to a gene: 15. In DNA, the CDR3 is TGTGCCAGCAGTGACTCGACAGGGTTGTTCGGAGACACCATATATTTT. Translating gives CASSDSTGLFGDTIYF.

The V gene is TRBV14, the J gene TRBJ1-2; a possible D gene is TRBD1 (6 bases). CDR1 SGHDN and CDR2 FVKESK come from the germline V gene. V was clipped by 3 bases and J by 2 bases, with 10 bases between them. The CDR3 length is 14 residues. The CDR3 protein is CASSQAQGNYGYTF. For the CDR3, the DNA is TGTGCCAGCAGCCAGGCACAGGGAAACTATGGCTACACCTTC.

The CDR3 is CASSRRGADTQYF. The CDR3 DNA reads TGTGCCAGCAGCCGCAGGGGGGCAGATACGCAGTATTTT. This chain joins TRBV5-6 and TRBJ2-3, with a possible D match to TRBD1 (7 bases). The CDR3 consists of 13 residues. Trimming cost V 4 bases and J 4 bases, with 10 bases left between them. Germline CDR1 is SGHDT and CDR2 is YYEEEE.

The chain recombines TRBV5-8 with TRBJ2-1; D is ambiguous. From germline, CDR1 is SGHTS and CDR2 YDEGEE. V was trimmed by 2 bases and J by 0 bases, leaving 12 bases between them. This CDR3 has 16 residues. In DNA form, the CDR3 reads TGTGCCAGCAGCTTTCGAGAGATGAGCTCCTACAATGAGCAGTTCTTC. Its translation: CASSFREMSSYNEQFF.

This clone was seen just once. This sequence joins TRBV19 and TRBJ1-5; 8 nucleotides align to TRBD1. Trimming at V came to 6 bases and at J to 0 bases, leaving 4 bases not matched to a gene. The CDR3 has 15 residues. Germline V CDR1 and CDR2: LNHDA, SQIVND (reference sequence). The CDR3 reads CASRQGAISNQPQHF. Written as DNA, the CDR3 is TGTGCCAGTAGGCAGGGGGCCATTAGCAATCAGCCCCAGCATTTT.